This TCR beta chain was retrieved from a study of chemoradiotherapy in HPV16-positive cancers. Study at large: A couple of HPV16-positive patients' cells yielded candidate HPV-specific clones and common motifs.

CDR1 and CDR2 from the germline V gene are KGHSH and LQKENI. J was trimmed by 6 bases and V by 0 bases; bases with no gene match: 0. CDR3 length: 14 amino acids. This table comes from immunoSEQ multiplex PCR, and its TCRdb copy is limited to in-frame clones, with some not included. This table holds 55,000 to 85,000 clones, around nine tenths found once. Repeated repertoire sampling spanned the course of chemoradiotherapy. Findings of the study overall: Functional assays defining HPV-specific T cells used only a couple of HPV16-positive patients.

In the case of this clone: Its antigen is as yet unknown.

This sample comprised blood, obtained from a patient who underwent chemoradiotherapy. The chain carries TRBV18 and TRBJ2-2; the match to TRBD2 covers 8 bases. This TCR was sampled from a human donor with HPV-associated anogenital cancer. The CDR3 bases are TGTGCCAGCTCACCACCCGGGAGGGCCGGGGAGCTGTTTTTT. This sequence encodes CASSPPGRAGELFF. Filled out from reference TRBV18 and TRBJ2-2, the complete variable domain reads NAGVMQNPRHLVRRRGQEARLRCSPMKGHSHVYWYRQLPEEGLKFMVYLQKENIIDESGMPKERFSAEFPKEGPSILRIQQVVRGDSAAYFCASSPPGRAGELFFGEGSRLTVL.